The rows below give T cell receptor beta chains drawn from one sample of a study of blood T cell repertoires in COVID-19. This table comes from immunoSEQ multiplex PCR, and its TCRdb copy is limited to in-frame clones, with some not included. The sample records roughly 330,000 clones, 70% to 90% being singletons. The specimen was PBMCs or T cells enriched from blood (not recorded which). These receptors originate from a woman aged 30 to 39 who had recovered from COVID-19. Each CDR3 is given with its conserved first and last residue. A D gene is named only where the DNA matches it firmly. Clone size appears in some rows only: once, few, many, or a class for an expanded clone.

J gene	clone size	D gene	V gene	CDR3 DNA	CDR3 protein
TRBJ2-3	.	TRBD2	TRBV6-4	TGTGCCAGCAGTGTCGCGGGGGGGGCCGCAGATACGCAGTATTTT	CASSVAGGAADTQYF
TRBJ2-3	.	TRBD2	TRBV7-9	TGTGCCAGCAGCTCCCCCCGGCGGGGGGGCCCGGATACGCAGTATTTT	CASSSPRRGGPDTQYF
TRBJ1-6	.	.	TRBV5-8	TGTGCCAGCAGCGGGAGCCTCCATTCACCCCTCCACTTT	CASSGSLHSPLHF
TRBJ1-5	once	.	TRBV7-2	TGTGCCAGCAGCTTAGGCAGGGGTCGGGGTTTTAGCAATCAGCCCCAGCATTTT	CASSLGRGRGFSNQPQHF
TRBJ2-3	.	.	TRBV6-4	TGTGCCAGCAGTGAAGGTGGGGAGGACACAGATACGCAGTATTTT	CASSEGGEDTDTQYF
TRBJ1-4	once	.	TRBV10-1	TGCGCCAGCAGTGATCCGGCGACAGGAAAACTGTTTTTT	CASSDPATGKLFF
TRBJ2-7	.	.	TRBV25-1	TGTGCCAGCAGTGAAGTCAGCGGTTACTCCTACGAGCAGTACTTC	CASSEVSGYSYEQYF
TRBJ2-2	.	TRBD1	TRBV20-1	TGCAGTGCTAGTCGGACAGGGAACACCGGGGAGCTGTTTTTT	CSASRTGNTGELFF
TRBJ1-1	.	.	TRBV5-1	TGCGCCAGCAGCTTGCGGGGTCAAGGGACTGAAGCTTTCTTT	CASSLRGQGTEAFF
TRBJ2-6	.	.	TRBV4-1	TGCGCCAGCATCTACTCTGGGGCCAACGTCCTGACTTTC	CASIYSGANVLTF
TRBJ1-5	.	.	TRBV7-9	TGTGCCAGCAGCCCCGCAAGGGGAGGGAATCAGCCCCAGCATTTT	CASSPARGGNQPQHF
TRBJ1-1	.	TRBD1	TRBV10-3	TGTGCCACCCAGGGGGACACTGAAGCTTTCTTT	CATQGDTEAFF
TRBJ1-5	.	.	TRBV19	TGTGCCAGTAGTATTTGGCAGGCCCCCTTATATAGCAATCAGCCCCAGCATTTT	CASSIWQAPLYSNQPQHF
TRBJ1-2	.	.	TRBV19	TGTGCCAGTAGAACTAGAGGGGCAGGGGACAACTCTAACTATGGCTACACCTTC	CASRTRGAGDNSNYGYTF
TRBJ2-3	few	TRBD2	TRBV6-2/TRBV6-3	TGTGCCAGCAGCCTTCCCATAGGGCGGGGGGCCACAGATACGCAGTATTTT	CASSLPIGRGATDTQYF
TRBJ1-4	.	.	TRBV2	TGTGCCAGCAGTGAAGCAAAGTGGACCGGACCTAACCGGGAGAAACTGTTTTTT	CASSEAKWTGPNREKLFF
TRBJ2-5	.	.	TRBV3-1/TRBV3-2	TGTGCCAGCAGCCAAGCAAATCAAGAGACCCAGTACTTC	CASSQANQETQYF
TRBJ1-5	.	.	TRBV21-1	TGTGCCAGCAGCAAAAGGGGCAGTTATAGCAATCAGCCCCAGCATTTT	CASSKRGSYSNQPQHF
TRBJ2-5	.	.	TRBV5-4	TGTGCCAGCAGCTTCCAGGGGGGAAGGGAGACCCAGTACTTC	CASSFQGGRETQYF
TRBJ2-7	once	TRBD2	TRBV11-2	TGTGCCAGCAGCTCCATAGCGGGGCCCCCCTCCTACGAGCAGTACTTC	CASSSIAGPPSYEQYF
TRBJ2-5	once	.	TRBV5-4	TGTGCCAGCAGCTTGGGGGGCCTTGGGGAGACCCAGTACTTC	CASSLGGLGETQYF
TRBJ2-7	.	.	TRBV5-6	TGTGCCAGCAGCCCACAGGGCAACGAGCAGTACTTC	CASSPQGNEQYF
TRBJ2-3	.	TRBD2	TRBV5-1	TGCGCCAGCAGCTCGCCCGGGGGGACTAGCACAGATACGCAGTATTTT	CASSSPGGTSTDTQYF
TRBJ1-2	.	TRBD1	TRBV28	TGTGCCAGCAGGGCAGGGGGAGAACCCTATGGCTACACCTTC	CASRAGGEPYGYTF
TRBJ2-5	.	.	TRBV4-3	TGCGCCAGCAGCCAAGAAGTGGGAGGAGAGACCCAGTACTTC	CASSQEVGGETQYF
TRBJ2-5	.	.	TRBV9	TGTGCCAGCAGCGTAGCGCCTCCGGGGGAGACCCAGTACTTC	CASSVAPPGETQYF
TRBJ2-3	.	.	TRBV2	TGTGCCAGCGATCCGAGGCCAGATACGCAGTATTTT	CASDPRPDTQYF
TRBJ1-1	.	.	TRBV5-4	TGTGCCAGCAGCTTAATAACTCACTTAAACACTGAAGCTTTCTTT	CASSLITHLNTEAFF
TRBJ1-2	once	.	TRBV7-2	TGTGCCAGCAGCGCGAATAGGGTAGGGGGTGGCTACACCTTC	CASSANRVGGGYTF
TRBJ1-2	.	.	TRBV28	TGTGCCAGCAGTTTATATCAGAACTATGGCTACACCTTC	CASSLYQNYGYTF
TRBJ1-5	.	.	TRBV27	TGTGCCAGCAGTTTAAGGCAGGGTGAGAAACCCCAGCATTTT	CASSLRQGEKPQHF
TRBJ2-1	once	.	TRBV6-1	TGTGCCAGCAGTGAAGTTCGGTCAGGGGCTTGGTATGAGCAGTTCTTC	CASSEVRSGAWYEQFF
TRBJ1-1	once	.	TRBV9	TGTGCCAGCAGCGCAGGGCGGGGGCACACTGAAGCTTTCTTT	CASSAGRGHTEAFF
TRBJ2-7	few	TRBD1	TRBV11-3	TGTGCCAGCAGCAAGACAGGGGGCCATCGCGAGCAGTACTTC	CASSKTGGHREQYF
TRBJ2-2	.	TRBD2	TRBV5-4	TGTGCCAGCAGCTTAGGGACTAGTGAGGTCACCGGGGAGCTGTTTTTT	CASSLGTSEVTGELFF
TRBJ1-3	.	.	TRBV6-5	TGTGCCAGCAGTTACACCGGGGGCTCTGGAAACACCATATATTTT	CASSYTGGSGNTIYF
TRBJ1-5	.	.	TRBV19	TGTGCCAGTAGTATAGGGGGGCAGGTCAATCAGCCCCAGCATTTT	CASSIGGQVNQPQHF
TRBJ1-1	.	.	TRBV5-1	TGCGCCAGCAGCCCGGTAACCCGGAGGGTAAGGACTGAAGCTTTCTTT	CASSPVTRRVRTEAFF
TRBJ2-1	.	TRBD2	TRBV20-1	TGCAGTGCAAGTAGCGGGGTGATACCCTACAATGAGCAGTTCTTC	CSASSGVIPYNEQFF
TRBJ1-2	.	.	TRBV4-1	TGCGCCAGCAGCGTGGTACGCGGGGACCTTAACTATGGCTACACCTTC	CASSVVRGDLNYGYTF
TRBJ2-1	.	TRBD1	TRBV5-6	TGTGCCAGCAGCTTGTTGGGGACAGGGTCCTACAATGAGCAGTTCTTC	CASSLLGTGSYNEQFF